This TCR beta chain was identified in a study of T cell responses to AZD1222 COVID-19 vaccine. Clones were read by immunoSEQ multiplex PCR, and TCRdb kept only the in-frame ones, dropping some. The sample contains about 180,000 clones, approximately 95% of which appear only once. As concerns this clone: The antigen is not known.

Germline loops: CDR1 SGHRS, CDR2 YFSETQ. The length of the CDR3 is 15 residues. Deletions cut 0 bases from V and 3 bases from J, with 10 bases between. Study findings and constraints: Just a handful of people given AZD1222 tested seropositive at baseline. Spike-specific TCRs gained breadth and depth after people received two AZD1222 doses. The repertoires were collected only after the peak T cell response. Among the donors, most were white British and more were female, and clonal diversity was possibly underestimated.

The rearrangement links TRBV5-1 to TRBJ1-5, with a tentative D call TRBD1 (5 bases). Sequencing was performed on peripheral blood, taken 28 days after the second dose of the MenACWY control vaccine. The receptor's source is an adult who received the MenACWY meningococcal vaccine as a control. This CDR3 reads CASSLAGTDNQPQHF. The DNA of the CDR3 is TGCGCCAGCAGCTTGGCCGGGACGGACAATCAGCCCCAGCATTTT.